This TCR beta chain emerged from a study of PD-L1 blockade in urothelial cancer. Across the whole study: Treatment start was followed by blood analysis at 3 weeks (second dose) and again at 6 weeks.

Produced via immunoSEQ multiplex PCR; TCRdb's table is partial and in-frame only. Among 70,000 to 95,000 clones, less than 90% were seen once, and the ten largest hold approximately 2.1%. As for time point: pretreatment peripheral blood. This CDR3 contains 18 residues. The chain links TRBV21-1 to TRBJ2-4; the table's D call of TRBD2 was not tested on the DNA. TRBV21-1 is a known pseudogene. Sequencing was performed on PBMCs, taken around atezolizumab (anti-PD-L1) treatment. This receptor was taken from a man between 60 and 75 years old with urothelial cancer. CDR3 nucleotide sequence: TGTGCCAGCAGCTCGCTTTTCCCCAGGTCTCTAGCCAAAGGCATTCAGTACTTC. Protein sequence: CASSSLFPRSLAKGIQYF.